This TCR beta chain was identified during a study of shared clonotypes between healthy human individuals (dated by TCRdb to the early 2020s). For context, the study as a whole: The cohort comprised a couple of women and a few men aged 18 to 49 years. To estimate repertoire size and how much clonotypes are shared between individuals, the study performed deep sequencing of blood TCR repertoires from five healthy adults. For each donor, three plates each were used for CD4 naive and CD4 memory, two plates were used for CD8 naive, and one plate was used for CD8 memory. To increase sequencing depth and limit assay-specific biases, TCR repertoire library preparation and sequencing were carried out by different laboratories using diverse techniques. Each donor's leukapheresis produced roughly between roughly 0.85 and 10 billion PBMCs.

Per the germline V gene (reference sequence), MNHEY is the CDR1 and SMNVEV is the CDR2. The V and J ends are trimmed by 5 bases and 2 bases, leaving 4 bases between them. The CDR3 has 11 amino acids, counting the end cysteine and phenylalanine. The only DNA kept is the CDR3, 33 bases in frame from the first base. As regards this clone: This clone's antigen is unknown. Base qualities are not at hand, and no much larger clone is one base apart.

General conclusions and limits of the study: Sampling was restricted to blood, and TCR repertoires in tissue are likely to differ from TCR repertoires in blood. Rarefaction of sorted-subset datasets indicated incomplete sequencing despite the large sequencing depth. Naive subsets generally had larger estimated clonotype richness than memory subsets. Across a handful of donors, about 5.2% of naive CD4, over 3% of naive CD8, approximately 2.5% of memory CD4, and 0.4% to 0.45% of memory CD8 clonotypes were shared. Based on pairwise subsampling, the degree of clonotype sharing among donors was expected to be affected by sequencing depth. Because the study included a small number of donors, the genetic and exposure-history diversity represented was limited. Higher generation probabilities were observed for clonotypes shared by all four sorted-subset donors than for non-shared clonotypes.

TCR CDR3 regions were amplified from genomic DNA by multiplex PCR using the deep immunoSEQ assay. For each cell subset, the extracted genomic DNA was distributed evenly across all wells of several immunoSEQ 96-well plates, and each plate served as one replicate. For sorted subsets, around 200 ng genomic DNA, equal to some 28,000 T cell genomes, was loaded into each replicate PCR. The purified libraries were quantified using a Qubit 3.0 fluorometer, sized with a Bioanalyzer 2100, and then quantified again using the KAPA Library Quantification kit. Every immunoSEQ 96-well plate was sequenced on a separate single-read 150-cycle Illumina NextSeq 550 flow cell. As for the original processing: Because the immunoSEQ output included only junctional sequences and no quality scores, the filtering could not be the same as the filtering used for full-length reads. To assign V/J genes and CDR3, sequences were annotated using PyIR, a Python wrapper for IgBLAST v1.9, with IMGT germline references. Reads with weak V/J assignments (E-value above 1e-6), missing CDR3, stop codons, out-of-frame junctions, or ambiguous translated residues were removed. V3J clonotypes were defined as sequences sharing an identical inferred V gene, J gene, and CDR3 amino acid sequence. To compute the percentage overlap between repertoires, the number of shared unique clonotypes was divided by the size of the smaller repertoire. Three approaches were used to assess repertoire richness: RTK rarefaction, the Chao1 estimator, and Recon v2.1 estimates of unobserved clonotypes. For all TCRbeta clonotypes obtained by the gDNA method from a handful of donors, generation probabilities were computed with OLGA. TCRdb's version of the immuneACCESS table is confined to in-frame rearrangements and falls short of the full clone set. An unresolved V gene accounts for under half of the shortfall where checked; the remainder is of unknown origin. From that table come the V and J calls and clone size; the DNA was used to work out D and trimming. Within this sample are approximately 600,000 clones, with about 95% of them counted one time only. The ten top clones hold approximately 0.11% of the sample.

For the CD8 naive samples, CD45RO-negative cells were positively selected for CCR7, yielding a CD45RA+CCR7+ population from which TemRA cells were excluded. Donors were healthy HIV-negative adults with no recently reported acute infections or vaccinations. Every donor was a Caucasian adult living in Nashville, Tennessee, USA. After blood collection by leukapheresis, PBMCs were isolated using Ficoll-Histopaque density gradient centrifugation and then cryopreserved in the vapor phase of liquid nitrogen. Analytical flow cytometry was used to check the purity and quantity of every magnetically sorted T cell population. Genomic DNA was isolated from every sorted fraction and measured by UV absorbance on a Nanodrop 2000c.

This TCR was sampled from a woman under 40 in good health. The chain is encoded by TRBV27 joined to TRBJ2-7; no D gene can be assigned with confidence. Material for sequencing was naive CD8+ T cells sorted from blood. The cell subset or site label, as the study defines it: CD45RA+CCR7+. CDR3 region: CASSAAYEQYF. The nucleotides are TGTGCCAGCAGTGCAGCCTACGAGCAGTACTTC.